This T cell receptor beta chain was captured by sequencing in a study of tumor-infiltrating lymphocytes in primary liver carcinoma. Study at large: The patients, men and women alike, were aged 30 to 69 years.

V was cut by 10 bases and J by 5 bases, with 14 bases left in between. Germline V gene data show CDR1 as WNHNN and CDR2 as SYGVQD (reference sequence). The CDR3 has 13 amino acids. Priming with a constant-region primer yielded TCR beta cDNA from about 540 ng total RNA. Slightly modified ARM-PCR, run as three nested multiplex PCR rounds, produced the TCR beta libraries. The study ran its first two PCR rounds for roughly 11 cycles each, using TRBV1-TRBV30 forward primers and a C-beta reverse primer. From the multiplex PCR reads, TCRdb called clonotypes with MiXCR, one entry per CDR3 protein. The data hold tens of thousands of distinct CDR3 sequences, with approximately 76% observed a single time. This clonotype was counted once. A much larger clone differs from this one at a single base, so this may be a read error. From unsorted bulk tissue weighing about 17-30 mg, DNA and RNA were co-extracted. The patients carried chronic HBV infection and had received no treatment.

This receptor was obtained from a woman in her 30s with primary liver carcinoma and hepatitis B virus infection. The chain links TRBV10-1 to TRBJ2-2, with D hard to call. The sequenced sample consisted of liver tumor tissue from sampling region 3. Subset here: tumor region T3, left-lateral pole. CDR3 nucleotides: TGCGCCACCCAGCGTATAGAGACCGGGGAGCTGTTTTTT. This translates into CATQRIETGELFF.